This TCR beta chain emerged from a study of regulatory and conventional T cells in RAG deficiency (dated by TCRdb to the late 2010s). Broadly, across the study: To compare the diversity and composition of the repertoires of Treg, conventional CD4+ and CD8+ T cells between RAG-deficient patients and healthy controls, the study applied high-throughput TCR beta sequencing.

The receptor library was made with the immunoSEQ multiplex PCR assay. Rearranged TCR beta chain products were amplified from genomic DNA of sorted T-cell subsets and sequenced. For the original study's pipeline: Shannon entropy and Simpson indices were used to measure the diversity of productive TCR beta rearrangements in each repertoire. To gauge clonal expansion, the frequencies of the 100 most abundant productive TCR beta clonotypes among total reads were added together. A self-reactivity index based on amino acid usage at CDR3beta positions 6 and 7 was applied to the TRB repertoires. Two-way ANOVA was applied to the repertoire analyses, whereas Student t or Mann-Whitney tests were applied to the flow cytometric analyses. The immuneACCESS repertoire file appears here via TCRdb, limited to in-frame rearrangements. These files lack a portion of the clones; in checked studies, under half of the deficit traces to unresolved V genes, and the cause of the others is not known. That table is the source of V, J and clone size, and D and trimming were worked out from the DNA. The sample table lists 25,000 to 35,000 clones, 70% to 90% of them with a count of one. The top ten constitute under 7% of the sample.

The V end loses 3 bases and the J end loses 7 bases, and a stretch of 16 bases separates them. The germline V gene (reference sequence) gives CDR1 as LNHDA and CDR2 as SQIVND. There are 15 amino acids in the CDR3, from cysteine to phenylalanine inclusive. Only the CDR3 region is kept as DNA, spanning 45 bases read in frame from base 1. Eight or nine healthy control donors served as the comparison group for repertoire analyses. Before genomic DNA extraction, CD8+ T cells lacking CD4 were purified from blood. The sample holds one count of this clone. No cognate antigen has been identified for it. No qualities accompany the bases; no much larger clone lies one base away. The sample contains more than one DNA sequence encoding this CDR3. Broader findings and caveats from the paper: Shorter CDR3 lengths were found in all patient T-cell subsets, and >80% Treg-Tconv repertoire overlap at nucleotide and amino acid level was observed in Omenn syndrome patients. Some T-cell subset analyses were not performed for some subjects. Compared with control T-cell subpopulations, RAG-deficient patients had much lower Shannon entropy and higher Simpson indices. Rather than being bona fide Treg cells, the sorted CD25-high CD127-low cells in Omenn syndrome patients may represent peripherally activated cells. Compared with controls, Omenn syndrome and CID/AS patients had about 91-fold fewer unique TCR beta sequences in Treg cells, whereas the reduction in the other subsets was approximately 10-fold.

This sample was shared with a second study, whose subject was regulatory T cells. As that second study puts it: The multiplex PCR used 52 forward TRBV primers and 13 reverse TRBJ primers, with assay-based and computational corrections for amplification bias. In patients, repertoires had restricted unique TRB V-J pairs and skewed V and J gene usage, with regulatory T cells showing the most marked changes. The study compared T-cell receptor beta repertoires of sorted regulatory, conventional CD4+ and CD8+ T cells in CD3G-deficient patients with those in healthy controls. Peripheral blood mononuclear cells were isolated by Ficoll density separation. CD3+ CD8+ CD4- T cells were isolated on a FACSAria cell sorter. Within the immunoSEQ assay, multiplex PCR amplified rearranged TRB loci from genomic DNA. Sequencing of the TRB amplicons was done on an Illumina HiSeq platform. Custom algorithms error-filtered the raw sequences and aligned the raw sequences to reference gene sequences, after which the immunoSEQ online tools were used for analysis. The frequencies of productive and nonproductive TRB rearrangements were evaluated among unique sequences as well as among total sequences. Group comparisons used t tests, Mann-Whitney tests or two-way ANOVA run in Prism software.

The sequencing input was CD8+ T cells sorted from blood. The TCR originated in a human donor in good health. Recombination linked TRBV19 to TRBJ1-5; TRBD1 is a weak D gene call, 5 bases matching. The CDR3 corresponds to CASSIGRGGRQPQHF. The nucleotide sequence is given as TGTGCCAGTAGTATCGGTCGGGGGGGGAGACAGCCCCAGCATTTT.